The rows below give T cell receptor beta chains drawn from one sample of a study of T cells in Graves' hyperthyroidism and ophthalmopathy. One entry per CDR3 protein, called by TCRdb with MiXCR from the multiplex PCR reads. The table has about 610,000 distinct CDR3 sequences, roughly 15% seen once. The sequenced sample consisted of blood. Receptor source: a woman aged 40 to 50 with Graves' ophthalmopathy. Each CDR3 is given with its conserved first and last residue. D genes are given only for firm matches. The size entry is marked missing in some rows and otherwise reads once, few, many or a size class.

v_gene: TRBV28
d_gene: NA
j_gene: TRBJ1-1
abundance: few
CDR3nt: TGTGCCAGCAGCCTCCTAAAGACGGTGAACACTGAAGCTTTCTTT
CDR3aa: CASSLLKTVNTEAFF

v_gene: TRBV19
d_gene: NA
j_gene: TRBJ1-5
abundance: many
CDR3nt: TGTGCCAGTAGTATAGAGCCGGAGACGGGGACAAGCAATCAGCCCCAGCATTTT
CDR3aa: CASSIEPETGTSNQPQHF

v_gene: TRBV12-3/TRBV12-4
d_gene: NA
j_gene: TRBJ1-6
abundance: many
CDR3nt: TGTGCCAGCCTCAGACAGCTGAATTCACCCCTCCACTTT
CDR3aa: CASLRQLNSPLHF

v_gene: TRBV10-3
d_gene: NA
j_gene: TRBJ1-1
abundance: NA
CDR3nt: TGTGCCATCAGTGAGGTCCGGAACACTGAAGCTTTCTTT
CDR3aa: CAISEVRNTEAFF

v_gene: TRBV7-9
d_gene: NA
j_gene: TRBJ1-2
abundance: NA
CDR3nt: TGTGCCAGCAGCCCTAGTCAAGTGTCTGATGGCTACACCTTC
CDR3aa: CASSPSQVSDGYTF

v_gene: TRBV11-2
d_gene: NA
j_gene: TRBJ1-2
abundance: many
CDR3nt: TGTGCCAGCAGCTTATCAGGGGCTGGGGATGGCTACACCTTC
CDR3aa: CASSLSGAGDGYTF

v_gene: TRBV2
d_gene: TRBD2
j_gene: TRBJ2-5
abundance: NA
CDR3nt: TGTGCCAGCAGACCCACTAGCGGGAGAATCGAGACCCAGTACTTC
CDR3aa: CASRPTSGRIETQYF

v_gene: TRBV6-5
d_gene: NA
j_gene: TRBJ2-7
abundance: many
CDR3nt: TGTGCCAGCAGTTCCCCGGGACACTTCGCTGAGCAGTACTTC
CDR3aa: CASSSPGHFAEQYF

v_gene: TRBV5-8
d_gene: NA
j_gene: TRBJ1-2
abundance: few
CDR3nt: TGTGCCAGCAGCTTGGTGGAGGTAGAGCTTTTC
CDR3aa: CASSLVEVELF

v_gene: TRBV28
d_gene: TRBD2
j_gene: TRBJ2-1
abundance: many
CDR3nt: TGTGCCAGCGGGTTGACTAGCGGGCCATCGTCTACGGGGAATGAGCAGTTCTTC
CDR3aa: CASGLTSGPSSTGNEQFF

v_gene: TRBV28
d_gene: NA
j_gene: TRBJ1-2
abundance: few
CDR3nt: TGTGCCAGCAGTGGTCGGCTTGGCTACACCTTC
CDR3aa: CASSGRLGYTF

v_gene: TRBV12-3/TRBV12-4
d_gene: NA
j_gene: TRBJ2-4
abundance: many
CDR3nt: TGTGCCAGCAGCTTAGGGATGGGCTGGCAAAAAAACATTCAGTACTTC
CDR3aa: CASSLGMGWQKNIQYF

v_gene: TRBV6-2/TRBV6-3
d_gene: NA
j_gene: TRBJ1-1
abundance: NA
CDR3nt: TGTGCCAGCAGTTCCGCTCTTGGGGGCGGCACTGAAGCTTTCTTT
CDR3aa: CASSSALGGGTEAFF

v_gene: TRBV4-1
d_gene: NA
j_gene: TRBJ1-4
abundance: few
CDR3nt: TGCGCCAGCAGCCCAAGGACAGCAACTAATGAAAAACTGTTTTTT
CDR3aa: CASSPRTATNEKLFF

v_gene: TRBV6-1
d_gene: TRBD2
j_gene: TRBJ2-5
abundance: many
CDR3nt: TGTGCCAGCAGTGAAAACATGGCGGGAGTTCAGGAGACCCAGTACTTC
CDR3aa: CASSENMAGVQETQYF

v_gene: TRBV24-1
d_gene: TRBD2
j_gene: TRBJ2-7
abundance: many
CDR3nt: TGTGCCACCAGTGATTTGCCACTAGCGGTGGCCGCGGGGGACGAGCAGTACTTC
CDR3aa: CATSDLPLAVAAGDEQYF

v_gene: TRBV5-6
d_gene: NA
j_gene: TRBJ2-7
abundance: many
CDR3nt: TGTGCCAGCAGCCCGGAACGGCACTACGAGCAGTACTTC
CDR3aa: CASSPERHYEQYF

v_gene: TRBV25-1
d_gene: TRBD1
j_gene: TRBJ1-2
abundance: NA
CDR3nt: TGTGCCAGCAGTGAATGGACAGGGGGCGCGGACGGCTACACCTTC
CDR3aa: CASSEWTGGADGYTF

v_gene: TRBV28
d_gene: TRBD1
j_gene: TRBJ2-5
abundance: many
CDR3nt: TGTGCCAGCACCCGCCGGGACAGGGGTCAAGAGACCCAGTACTTC
CDR3aa: CASTRRDRGQETQYF

v_gene: TRBV11-2
d_gene: TRBD1
j_gene: TRBJ2-2
abundance: many
CDR3nt: TGTGCCAGCAGCTCCTTGACAGGGCAGAACACCGGGGAGCTGTTTTTT
CDR3aa: CASSSLTGQNTGELFF

v_gene: TRBV29-1
d_gene: TRBD1
j_gene: TRBJ1-1
abundance: many
CDR3nt: TGCAGCGTTGCAGGGGGTTACACCGAAGCTTTCTTT
CDR3aa: CSVAGGYTEAFF

v_gene: TRBV27
d_gene: TRBD1
j_gene: TRBJ2-7
abundance: many
CDR3nt: TGTGCCAGCAGTCTACAGGGGGCCCTACCCGAGCAGTACTTC
CDR3aa: CASSLQGALPEQYF

v_gene: TRBV14
d_gene: NA
j_gene: TRBJ2-7
abundance: many
CDR3nt: TGTGCCAGCAGCCGGGGAAACCGGACAGCCACCAGCTCCTACGAGCAGTACTTC
CDR3aa: CASSRGNRTATSSYEQYF